The T cell receptor (beta chain) under discussion was sequenced for a study of cytomegalovirus exposure and HLA in healthy donors. Worth noting for this clone: Its antigen is not identified.

Germline-derived CDR1 and CDR2 are MGHRA and YSYEKL. The J segment lost 2 bases and the V segment lost 4 bases, leaving 6 bases of the junction unmatched. CDR3 length: 16 amino acids. PCR amplification relied on 60 Vbeta primers (plus 13 Jbeta primers). Generated by immunoSEQ multiplex PCR, the TCRdb table keeps only in-frame clones and is missing some. The sample includes roughly 240,000 clones, over 75% of them seen just once. Points from the study as a whole: It is likely that the observed cluster of highly shared sequence variants was a sequencing artifact. Associated with cytomegalovirus, according to the listing, were some 150 TCR beta chains. Looking again later, the authors saw that most CMV-associated TCR beta chains seemed HLA-restricted.

The sequence was collected from a boy between 10 and 17 years old in good health and CMV-seronegative. Sequencing used PBMCs. The chain is built from TRBV4-1 and TRBJ2-5, with 11 positions matching TRBD2. The CDR3 here is CASSRSGLAAQETQYF. The CDR3 DNA reads TGCGCCAGCAGCCGATCGGGACTAGCGGCACAAGAGACCCAGTACTTC.